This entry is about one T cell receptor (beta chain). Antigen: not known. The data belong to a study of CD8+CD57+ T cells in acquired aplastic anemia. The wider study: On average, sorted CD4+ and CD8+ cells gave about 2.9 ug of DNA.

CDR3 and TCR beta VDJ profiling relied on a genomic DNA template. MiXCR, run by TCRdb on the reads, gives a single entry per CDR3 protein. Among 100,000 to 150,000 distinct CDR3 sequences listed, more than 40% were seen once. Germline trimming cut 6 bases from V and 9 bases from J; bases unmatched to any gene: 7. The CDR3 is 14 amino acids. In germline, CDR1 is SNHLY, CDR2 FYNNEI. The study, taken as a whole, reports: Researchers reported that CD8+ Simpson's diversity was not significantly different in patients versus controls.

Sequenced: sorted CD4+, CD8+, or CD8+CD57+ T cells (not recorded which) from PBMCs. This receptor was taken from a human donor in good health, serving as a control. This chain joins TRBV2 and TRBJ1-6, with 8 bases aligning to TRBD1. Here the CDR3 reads CASSMTGVGSPLHF. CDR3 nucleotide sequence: TGTGCCAGCAGCATGACAGGGGTTGGTTCACCCCTCCACTTT. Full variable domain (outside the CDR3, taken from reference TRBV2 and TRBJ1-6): EPEVTQTPSHQVTQMGQEVILRCVPISNHLYFYWYRQILGQKVEFLVSFYNNEISEKSEIFDDQFSVERPDGSNFTLKIRSTKLEDSAMYFCASSMTGVGSPLHFGNGTRLTVT.